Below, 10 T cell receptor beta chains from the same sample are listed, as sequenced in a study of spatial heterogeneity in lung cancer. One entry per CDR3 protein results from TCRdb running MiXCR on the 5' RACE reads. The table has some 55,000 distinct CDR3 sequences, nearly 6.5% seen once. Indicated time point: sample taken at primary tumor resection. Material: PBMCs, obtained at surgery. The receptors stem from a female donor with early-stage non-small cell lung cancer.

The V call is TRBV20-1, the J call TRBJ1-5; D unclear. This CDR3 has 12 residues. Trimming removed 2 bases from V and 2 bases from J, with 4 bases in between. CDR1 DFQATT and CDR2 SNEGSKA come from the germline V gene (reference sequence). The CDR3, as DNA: TGCAGTGCTAGACTACGCAATCAGCCCCAGCATTTT. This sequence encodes CSARLRNQPQHF.

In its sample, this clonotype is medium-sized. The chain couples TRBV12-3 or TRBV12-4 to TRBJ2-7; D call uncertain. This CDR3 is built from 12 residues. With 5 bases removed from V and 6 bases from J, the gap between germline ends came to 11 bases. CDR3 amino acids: CASSLDRIEQYF. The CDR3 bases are TGTGCCAGCAGTCTGGACCGGATCGAGCAGTACTTC.

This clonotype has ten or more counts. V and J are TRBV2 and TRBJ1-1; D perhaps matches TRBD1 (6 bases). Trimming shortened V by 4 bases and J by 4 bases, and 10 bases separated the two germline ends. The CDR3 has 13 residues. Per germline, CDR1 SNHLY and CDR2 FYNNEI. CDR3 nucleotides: TGTGCCAGCAGTGCAGGGGTGGTCACTGAAGCTTTCTTT. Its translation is CASSAGVVTEAFF.

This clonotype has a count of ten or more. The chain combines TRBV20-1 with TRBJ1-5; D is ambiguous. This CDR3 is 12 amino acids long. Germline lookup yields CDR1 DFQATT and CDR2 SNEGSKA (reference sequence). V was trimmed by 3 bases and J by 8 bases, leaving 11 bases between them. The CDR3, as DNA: TGCAGTGCTAGGGACGGGAATGAGCCCCAGCATTTT. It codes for CSARDGNEPQHF.

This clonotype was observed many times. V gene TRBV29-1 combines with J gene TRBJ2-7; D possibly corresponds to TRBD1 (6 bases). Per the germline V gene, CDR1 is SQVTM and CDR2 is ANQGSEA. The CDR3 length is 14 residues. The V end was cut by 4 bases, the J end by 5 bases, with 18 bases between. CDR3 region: CSVVRQGSMNEQYF. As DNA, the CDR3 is TGCAGCGTTGTAAGGCAGGGGAGCATGAACGAGCAGTACTTC.

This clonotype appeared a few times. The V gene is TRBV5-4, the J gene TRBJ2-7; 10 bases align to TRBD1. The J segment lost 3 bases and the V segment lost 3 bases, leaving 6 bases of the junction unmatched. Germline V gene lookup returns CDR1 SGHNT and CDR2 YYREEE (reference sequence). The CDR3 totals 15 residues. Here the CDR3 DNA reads TGTGCCAGCAGCTCTTGGGACAGGGGCCTCTACGAGCAGTACGTC. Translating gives CASSSWDRGLYEQYV.

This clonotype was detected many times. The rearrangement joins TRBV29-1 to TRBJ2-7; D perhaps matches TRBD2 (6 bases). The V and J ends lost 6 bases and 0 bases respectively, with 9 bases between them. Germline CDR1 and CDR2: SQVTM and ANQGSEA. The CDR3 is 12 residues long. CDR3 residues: CSVGGSSYEQYF. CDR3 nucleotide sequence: TGCAGCGTGGGGGGAAGCTCCTACGAGCAGTACTTC.

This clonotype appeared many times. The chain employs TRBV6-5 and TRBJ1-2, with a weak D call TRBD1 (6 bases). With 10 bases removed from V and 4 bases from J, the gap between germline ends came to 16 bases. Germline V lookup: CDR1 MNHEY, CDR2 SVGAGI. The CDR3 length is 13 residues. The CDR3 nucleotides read TGTGCCACCAACGCGGGGGGCGGCTATGGCTACACCTTC. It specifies CATNAGGGYGYTF.

Here the CDR3 reads CASREFNYGYTF. In nucleotides, the CDR3 is TGTGCCAGCAGGGAATTTAACTATGGCTACACCTTC. The chain combines TRBV28 with TRBJ1-2; D remains unclear. Per germline, CDR1 MDHEN and CDR2 SYDVKM. The CDR3 runs to 12 residues. V lost 6 bases to trimming and J lost 1 base, with 6 bases between them.

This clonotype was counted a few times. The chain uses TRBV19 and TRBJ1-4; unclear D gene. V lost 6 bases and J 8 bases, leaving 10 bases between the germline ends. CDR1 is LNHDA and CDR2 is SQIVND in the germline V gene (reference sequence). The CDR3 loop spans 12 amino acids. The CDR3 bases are TGTGCCAGTAGGCAGGTGGCCGAAAAACTGTTTTTT. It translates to CASRQVAEKLFF.